Listed below are T cell receptor beta chains from one sample, sequenced in a study of blood T cells in healthy people across ages. In TCRdb, the 5' RACE reads were re-called with MiXCR into one record per CDR3 protein. The sample includes fewer than 1 million distinct CDR3 sequences, around 45% seen only once; the top ten take about 19%. The sequencing sample was made of blood. Receptors originate from a man in his 60s in good health. The CDR3 runs from the conserved cysteine through the conserved F or W. D genes are given only for firm matches. Size is stated for part of the rows, as once, few or many counts, or as a class when the clone is expanded.

d_gene,v_gene,j_gene,abundance,CDR3nt,CDR3aa
.,TRBV12-5,TRBJ2-5,.,TGTGCTAGTGGATGGGGTGGGAATGAGCAGTACTTC,CASGWGGNEQYF
.,TRBV6-5,TRBJ1-5,.,TGTGTCAGCAGTTACTCGATTCGCCAGTCTTATAGCAATCAGCCCCAGCATTTT,CVSSYSIRQSYSNQPQHF
.,TRBV7-2,TRBJ2-3,many,TGTGCCAGCAGCTTAGCCCTCGGGACCCCAGATACGCAGTATTTT,CASSLALGTPDTQYF
.,TRBV9,TRBJ2-5,few,TGTGCCAGCAGCGTAGCAGACGGGGAAGAGACCCAGTACTTC,CASSVADGEETQYF
.,TRBV9,TRBJ1-2,.,TGTGCCAGCAGCGGTAGGGGCTACACCTTC,CASSGRGYTF
.,TRBV2,TRBJ2-3,few,TGTGCCAGCAGCGCCCTGCGGGTACGCACAGATACGCAGTATTTT,CASSALRVRTDTQYF
TRBD1,TRBV7-9,TRBJ2-3,.,TGTGCCAGCAGCGGACGACAGGGGGCTAGCCCCACAGATACGCAGTATTTT,CASSGRQGASPTDTQYF
.,TRBV27,TRBJ1-2,many,TGTGCCAGCAGGACCGGGATTTATGGCTACACCTTC,CASRTGIYGYTF
.,TRBV20-1,TRBJ2-3,.,TGCAGTACTAGGAGTAGCACAGATACGCAGTATTTT,CSTRSSTDTQYF
TRBD2,TRBV5-1,TRBJ2-4,.,TGCGCCAGCAGCTTGGGCGACCCGGGACTAGCGGGGGGAAACATTCAGTACTTC,CASSLGDPGLAGGNIQYF
TRBD1,TRBV7-9,TRBJ1-6,few,TGTGCCAGCAGCTCGGACAGGGTCGAAGGATCACCCCTCCACTTT,CASSSDRVEGSPLHF
.,TRBV28,TRBJ2-7,.,TGTGCCAGCAGTTTGATCGTCAGGGGGGTTAACGAGCAGTACTTC,CASSLIVRGVNEQYF
.,TRBV3-1,TRBJ2-1,.,TGTGCCAGCAGCCGTTTAAACGGGGGCTGGCAGTTCTTC,CASSRLNGGWQFF
.,TRBV7-9,TRBJ1-2,.,TGTGCCAGCACCCACGGGCTAGTACAGGCGGGCTACACCTTC,CASTHGLVQAGYTF
.,TRBV6-2/TRBV6-3,TRBJ2-1,.,TGTGCCAGCACTCTAGGACATTTCGATGAGCAGTTCTTC,CASTLGHFDEQFF
.,TRBV2,TRBJ2-5,few,TGTGCCAGCAGTGGACAGAGCAAAGAGACCCAGTACTTC,CASSGQSKETQYF
.,TRBV4-1,TRBJ2-1,few,TGCGCCAGCAGCCAACAGGGTACGGAGACCCAGTTCTTC,CASSQQGTETQFF
.,TRBV29-1,TRBJ2-7,many,TGCAGTGTTGGGCAGACCTACGAGCAGTACTTC,CSVGQTYEQYF
.,TRBV12-3/TRBV12-4,TRBJ2-2,.,TGTGCCAGCAGTTCGCTGGGGCCGGCCGGGGAGCTGTTTTTT,CASSSLGPAGELFF
.,TRBV29-1,TRBJ2-1,.,TGCAGCGTTGATTCTGGGTGTATCCTGTTCTTC,CSVDSGCILFF
.,TRBV27,TRBJ1-2,few,TGTGCCAGCAGTCTGACAGCTCGCAACTATGGCTACACCTTC,CASSLTARNYGYTF
.,TRBV7-2,TRBJ2-3,many,TGTGCCAGCAGCTTAGCGCCTAGAGATACGCAGTATTTT,CASSLAPRDTQYF
TRBD1,TRBV10-3,TRBJ2-7,many,TGTGCCAACGGACAGGGGTGGTCCTACGAGCAGTACTTC,CANGQGWSYEQYF
TRBD1,TRBV4-3,TRBJ2-1,once,TGCGCCAGTGTGTTCTTCATCCAGGGGGCTTACAATGAGCGGTTCTTC,CASVFFIQGAYNERFF
.,TRBV27,TRBJ2-3,.,TGTGCCAGCAGTTGGTCCGGGACACTGCTCAGCACAGATACGCAGTATTTT,CASSWSGTLLSTDTQYF
TRBD2,TRBV6-5,TRBJ2-5,.,TGTGCCAGCAGCCGATCCTTAGCGGGGGGAGGAGAGACCCAGTACTTC,CASSRSLAGGGETQYF
TRBD2,TRBV7-2,TRBJ2-1,.,TGTGCCAGCAGCTTAGACCGCGGGGGCTCCTACAATGAGCAGTTCTTC,CASSLDRGGSYNEQFF
.,TRBV9,TRBJ2-4,.,TGTGCCAGCAGCGTAGAAGGGCAGTCGGACGGAAACATTCAGTACTTC,CASSVEGQSDGNIQYF
.,TRBV7-9,TRBJ2-1,few,TGTGCCAGCGGTCCCCGGGGACCGGCTGGGCAGTTCTTC,CASGPRGPAGQFF
.,TRBV7-2,TRBJ2-5,.,TGTGCCAGCAGCTTAGCGCTTCTGAAGTTGGAGACCCAGTACTTC,CASSLALLKLETQYF
.,TRBV7-9,TRBJ2-7,few,TGTGCCAGCAGCACACAGAATGTCTACGAGCAGTACTTC,CASSTQNVYEQYF
.,TRBV6-2/TRBV6-3,TRBJ2-2,.,TGTGCCAGCAGCTACAGTGTTTTGGACACCGGGGAGCTGTTTTTT,CASSYSVLDTGELFF
TRBD2,TRBV5-1,TRBJ2-1,.,TGCGCCAGCAGCCAACTAGCGGGGGGTGTGCAGTTCTTC,CASSQLAGGVQFF
.,TRBV6-2/TRBV6-3,TRBJ1-1,few,TGTGCCAGCAGAGGCGACGGGGCATTCGTGTCAAGCACTGAAGCTTTCTTT,CASRGDGAFVSSTEAFF
TRBD1,TRBV29-1,TRBJ2-5,few,TGCAGCGTAACGGGGACAGGGGGAGTGGGGACCCAGTACTTC,CSVTGTGGVGTQYF
.,TRBV7-9,TRBJ2-7,.,TGTGCCAGCAGCGCCGTATCCTACGAGCAGTACTTC,CASSAVSYEQYF
TRBD1,TRBV6-1,TRBJ2-1,.,TGTGCCAGCAGTACGGCCGGGACAGGGGGGAATGAGCAGTTCTTC,CASSTAGTGGNEQFF
.,TRBV20-1,TRBJ2-5,.,TGCAGTGCTAAAAGGACGGCCCAAGAGACCCAGTACTTC,CSAKRTAQETQYF
.,TRBV10-1,TRBJ2-7,.,TGCGCCAGCAGCCGGACCCTCTCCTACGAGCAGTACTTC,CASSRTLSYEQYF
.,TRBV18,TRBJ2-7,.,TGTGCCAGCTCACCGAATCTCTCCTACGAGCAGTACTTC,CASSPNLSYEQYF
.,TRBV13,TRBJ2-1,few,TGTGCCAGCAGCTCATGGGACGAGGGCTCTTTTGGAAATGAGCAGTTCTTC,CASSSWDEGSFGNEQFF
TRBD2,TRBV6-2/TRBV6-3,TRBJ2-1,.,TGTGCCAGCAGCCTCGGACTAGGCGCCCCTAATGAGCAGTTCTTC,CASSLGLGAPNEQFF
.,TRBV7-2,TRBJ2-1,.,TGTGCCAGCAGCCCGGGACTCCCTGGGGATGAGCAGTTCTTC,CASSPGLPGDEQFF
.,TRBV6-4,TRBJ2-3,.,TGTGCCAGCAGTCTCTTCGCGAGCACTAGCACAGATACGCAGTATTTT,CASSLFASTSTDTQYF
.,TRBV28,TRBJ1-1,.,TGTGCCAGCAGAATACAAGTTGTGAACACTGAAGCTTTCTTT,CASRIQVVNTEAFF
.,TRBV5-1,TRBJ2-6,.,TGCGCCAGCAGCTTGACAACAGGTTCTGGGGCCAACGTCCGGACTTTC,CASSLTTGSGANVRTF
TRBD2,TRBV24-1,TRBJ2-1,.,TGTGCCACCAGTGAACCGGGACTAGCGGGGGGCTCCCACAATGAGCAGTTCTTC,CATSEPGLAGGSHNEQFF
.,TRBV24-1,TRBJ2-3,.,TGTGCCACCAGCCCCGGGGTAAACTTGGGAGATACGCAGTATTTT,CATSPGVNLGDTQYF
TRBD1,TRBV4-3,TRBJ2-1,.,TGCGCCAGCAGCCAAGAACCCCCGGACAGGGGCAACAATGAGCAGTTCTTC,CASSQEPPDRGNNEQFF
.,TRBV9,TRBJ1-3,.,TGTGCCAGCAGCGGGGACGGGGGAGCCTCTGGAAACACCATATATTTT,CASSGDGGASGNTIYF